Below are 6 T cell receptor beta chains sequenced from a single sample in a study of T cell responses to AZD1222 COVID-19 vaccine. Using immunoSEQ multiplex PCR, the repertoire was profiled, and TCRdb retains in-frame clones only, with some absent. Among 130,000 or so clones listed, 80% to 95% were seen once. The sequencing used peripheral blood, collected 28 days after the second AZD1222 dose. Receptors originate from an adult who received the AZD1222 COVID-19 vaccine.

The chain carries TRBV7-8 and TRBJ1-2, with D perhaps matching TRBD1 (6 bases). Trimming took 3 bases from V and 4 from J, leaving 9 bases between them. This CDR3 comprises 13 residues. The V gene's germline CDR1 is SGHVS and CDR2 FQNEAQ. The CDR3 loop is CASSFGGGYGYTF. In DNA, the CDR3 is TGTGCCAGCAGCTTCGGGGGCGGCTATGGCTACACCTTC.

This sequence joins TRBV14 and TRBJ1-3; TRBD1 is a possible D gene (6 bases). Trimming took off 3 bases at V and 2 bases at J, with 11 bases between the two ends. The CDR3 totals 15 residues. Germline CDR1 reads SGHDN; CDR2 reads FVKESK. In DNA, the CDR3 is TGTGCCAGCAGCCACTCAAGACAGGCTGGAAACACCATATATTTT. It encodes CASSHSRQAGNTIYF.

The chain recombines TRBV27 with TRBJ1-1; D remains unclear. Germline loops: CDR1 MNHEY, CDR2 SMNVEV (reference sequence). V lost 0 bases and J lost 3, with 8 bases in between. This CDR3 spans 14 amino acids. As DNA, the CDR3 is TGTGCCAGCAGTTTATCGGGCGGCTACACTGAAGCTTTCTTT. Amino acid sequence: CASSLSGGYTEAFF.

J is TRBJ1-2 and V is TRBV7-3; D may be TRBD1 (6 bases). CDR3 length: 15 amino acids. Trimming removed 1 base from V and 5 bases from J, with 14 bases in between. Germline V gene data show CDR1 as SGHTA and CDR2 as FQGTGA. The CDR3 DNA reads as TGTGCCAGCAGCTTAAATGGGGGGCGAGGATATGGCTACACCTTC. Amino acid sequence: CASSLNGGRGYGYTF.

This clone was counted once. V gene TRBV5-5 combines with J gene TRBJ1-1; the match to TRBD1 covers 8 bases. Germline V gives CDR1 SGHKS, CDR2 YYEKEE (reference sequence). The CDR3 is 14 residues long. J lost 1 base, V lost 6 bases, and 5 bases had no gene match. In DNA form, the CDR3 reads TGTGCCAGCACCTGGACAGGGCAGAACACTGAAGCTTTCTTT. Amino acids: CASTWTGQNTEAFF.

This chain links TRBV28 with TRBJ1-5; D not certain. The CDR3 runs 16 residues. Germline V lookup: CDR1 MDHEN, CDR2 SYDVKM. Trimming pared 3 bases from V and 0 bases from J, leaving 12 bases between. The CDR3: CASSFRPGYSNQPQHF. The CDR3, as DNA: TGTGCCAGCAGTTTTCGACCAGGCTATAGCAATCAGCCCCAGCATTTT.